These T cell receptor beta chains were read from a single sample in a study of blood T cell repertoires in COVID-19. Using immunoSEQ multiplex PCR, the repertoire was profiled, and TCRdb retains in-frame clones only, with some absent. The profile shows 170,000 or so clones, more than 85% of them singletons. Sample: peripheral blood. All receptors come from a man aged 50 or older with acute or convalescent COVID-19. Each CDR3 is given with its conserved first and last residue. The order of the fields is V gene, D gene, J gene, clone size, CDR3 protein, CDR3 DNA. D genes are given only for firm matches. Rows give clone size only sometimes, using once, few, many, or a class for an expanded clone.

>TRBV6-6|TRBD1|TRBJ2-7|-
CASGTGFMYEQYF
TGTGCCAGCGGGACAGGGTTTATGTACGAGCAGTACTTC
>TRBV19|TRBD2|TRBJ2-1|-
CASSEIGTSGYNEQFF
TGTGCCAGTAGTGAGATAGGGACTAGCGGCTACAATGAGCAGTTCTTC
>TRBV9|TRBD1|TRBJ2-7|-
CASSKEGTGTGFHEQYF
TGTGCCAGCAGCAAAGAAGGAACCGGGACAGGGTTCCACGAGCAGTACTTC
>TRBV9|TRBD1|TRBJ1-3|-
CASNRQGRGGNTIYF
TGTGCCAGTAATAGACAGGGCCGAGGTGGAAACACCATATATTTT
>TRBV29-1|-|TRBJ2-7|-
CSVRLTYEQYF
TGCAGCGTCCGCTTGACATACGAGCAGTACTTC
>TRBV30|-|TRBJ1-2|-
CAWMSYLDGYTF
TGTGCCTGGATGAGCTATTTAGATGGCTACACCTTC
>TRBV7-9|-|TRBJ1-6|-
CASMQSKPGINSPLHF
TGTGCCAGCATGCAATCCAAACCGGGGATTAATTCACCCCTCCACTTT
>TRBV7-2|TRBD1|TRBJ1-1|-
CASSLVDRGYTEAFF
TGTGCCAGCAGCTTGGTGGACAGGGGATACACTGAAGCTTTCTTT
>TRBV5-8|-|TRBJ1-2|-
CASSKQGYGYTF
TGTGCCAGCAGCAAACAGGGCTATGGCTACACCTTC
>TRBV7-7|TRBD1|TRBJ2-7|-
CASSAGQGVSYEQYF
TGTGCCAGCAGCGCGGGACAGGGGGTTTCCTACGAGCAGTACTTC
>TRBV19|-|TRBJ2-1|-
CASSISYRPLRGNEQFF
TGTGCCAGTAGCATTTCCTACAGGCCACTAAGGGGCAATGAGCAGTTCTTC
>TRBV5-3|TRBD1|TRBJ1-2|once
CARSLDRGLYGYTF
TGTGCCAGAAGCTTGGACAGGGGGCTCTATGGCTACACCTTC
>TRBV5-6|-|TRBJ1-2|once
CASSFPGNYGYTF
TGTGCCAGCAGCTTTCCGGGAAACTATGGCTACACCTTC
>TRBV5-1|-|TRBJ1-4|-
CASSTSDYTGSHGEKLFF
TGCGCCAGCAGCACTTCGGACTACACAGGCAGCCATGGTGAAAAACTGTTTTTT
>TRBV29-1|TRBD1|TRBJ2-3|-
CSSDLGQGTDTQYF
TGCAGCTCCGATCTGGGACAGGGAACAGATACGCAGTATTTT
>TRBV19|TRBD1|TRBJ1-5|-
CASSISGQGATPQHF
TGTGCCAGTAGTATAAGTGGTCAGGGGGCCACTCCCCAGCATTTT
>TRBV2|-|TRBJ2-2|-
CASSESGAGELFF
TGTGCCAGCAGTGAATCGGGGGCCGGGGAGCTGTTTTTT
>TRBV3-1/TRBV3-2|-|TRBJ2-3|-
CASSQGYFTDTQYF
TGTGCCAGCAGCCAAGGGTACTTCACAGATACGCAGTATTTT
>TRBV28|-|TRBJ1-5|-
CASSRLVGHRVSNQPQHF
TGTGCCAGCAGCCGCCTCGTAGGTCACAGGGTGAGCAATCAGCCCCAGCATTTT
>TRBV5-8|TRBD1|TRBJ1-5|-
CASSLGDRGYSNQPQHF
TGTGCCAGCAGCTTGGGGGACAGGGGCTATAGCAATCAGCCCCAGCATTTT
>TRBV9|-|TRBJ2-3|-
CASSVAGEVGSDTQYF
TGTGCCAGCAGCGTAGCCGGGGAAGTTGGGTCAGATACGCAGTATTTT
>TRBV28|-|TRBJ1-6|-
CASKGYYNSPLHF
TGTGCCAGCAAGGGGTACTATAATTCACCCCTCCACTTT
>TRBV19|-|TRBJ1-2|-
CASSIRPEIYGYTF
TGTGCCAGTAGTATCCGGCCGGAGATATATGGCTACACCTTC
>TRBV5-1|-|TRBJ1-4|-
CASSLGLTRDEKLFF
TGCGCCAGCAGCTTGGGACTGACGCGGGATGAAAAACTGTTTTTT
>TRBV2|-|TRBJ1-4|-
CASSEAQRNEKLFF
TGTGCCAGCAGTGAAGCACAGAGAAATGAAAAACTGTTTTTT
>TRBV9|TRBD1|TRBJ1-1|-
CASSVEPGGTEAFF
TGTGCCAGCAGCGTAGAGCCAGGGGGCACTGAAGCTTTCTTT
>TRBV7-9|TRBD1|TRBJ1-4|-
CASSTGTGNDGCELFF
TGTGCCAGCAGTACCGGGACAGGGAACGATGGCTGTGAACTGTTTTTT
>TRBV6-5|-|TRBJ1-6|-
CASSYLGAGGNSPLHF
TGTGCCAGCAGTTACCTAGGCGCTGGCGGTAATTCACCCCTCCACTTT
>TRBV9|TRBD2|TRBJ2-1|-
CASSVGTSGSYNEQFF
TGTGCCAGCAGCGTAGGGACTAGCGGGAGTTACAATGAGCAGTTCTTC
>TRBV28|TRBD1|TRBJ1-1|-
CASSLGRGDTEAFF
TGTGCCAGCAGTTTGGGCAGGGGGGACACTGAAGCTTTCTTT
>TRBV9|TRBD1|TRBJ2-2|-
CASSVRDRVTGELFF
TGTGCCAGCAGCGTCCGGGACAGGGTCACCGGGGAGCTGTTTTTT
>TRBV5-8|-|TRBJ1-4|-
CASSSLGQGNEKLFF
TGTGCCAGCAGCTCCTTGGGGCAGGGGAATGAAAAACTGTTTTTT
>TRBV15|-|TRBJ1-5|-
CATSKIGGQPQHF
TGTGCCACCAGCAAGATAGGGGGACAGCCCCAGCATTTT
>TRBV7-9|-|TRBJ2-7|few
CASSLKSGAYEQYF
TGTGCCAGCAGCTTAAAGTCCGGGGCCTACGAGCAGTACTTC
>TRBV24-1|TRBD1|TRBJ2-5|-
CATSDLQTGKETQYF
TGTGCCACCAGTGATCTGCAGACAGGGAAAGAGACCCAGTACTTC
>TRBV28|TRBD1|TRBJ1-1|-
CASSFWSRGTNTEAFF
TGTGCCAGCAGTTTTTGGTCCAGGGGGACGAACACTGAAGCTTTCTTT
>TRBV24-1|-|TRBJ2-6|-
CATSAGSLGANVLTF
TGTGCCACCAGTGCAGGGTCCCTCGGGGCCAACGTCCTGACTTTC
>TRBV4-2|TRBD1|TRBJ1-1|-
CASSQGQGGGTEAFF
TGTGCCAGCAGCCAAGGACAGGGTGGAGGCACTGAAGCTTTCTTT
>TRBV4-3|TRBD2|TRBJ2-2|-
CASQPGLATGELFF
TGCGCCAGCCAGCCGGGACTAGCCACCGGGGAGCTGTTTTTT
>TRBV6-1|-|TRBJ1-2|-
CASSEAAVRVYGYTF
TGTGCCAGCAGTGAAGCGGCGGTCAGGGTCTATGGCTACACCTTC
>TRBV29-1|TRBD1|TRBJ1-4|-
CSVAGQGNNEKLFF
TGCAGCGTGGCGGGACAGGGAAATAATGAAAAACTGTTTTTT
>TRBV9|TRBD2|TRBJ2-3|-
CASSPTGLAGDNTQYF
TGTGCCAGCAGCCCTACGGGACTAGCGGGAGATAATACGCAGTATTTT
>TRBV5-1|-|TRBJ1-2|-
CASSPDSNYGYTF
TGCGCCAGCAGCCCGGACAGTAACTATGGCTACACCTTC
>TRBV3-1/TRBV3-2|-|TRBJ2-3|-
CASSQQGGDTQYF
TGTGCCAGCAGCCAACAGGGGGGAGATACGCAGTATTTT
>TRBV2|TRBD2|TRBJ2-3|-
CASSVTSGRTDTQYF
TGTGCCAGCAGTGTCACTAGCGGACGCACAGATACGCAGTATTTT
>TRBV6-1|TRBD1|TRBJ1-3|once
CASSETPGQESTIYF
TGTGCCAGCAGTGAAACTCCGGGACAGGAGAGCACCATATATTTT
>TRBV28|-|TRBJ1-2|-
CASSSSLGNYGYTF
TGTGCCAGCAGTTCCTCCCTCGGTAACTATGGCTACACCTTC